The 17 T cell receptor beta chains given below trace back to one sample, sequenced in a study of blood T cells in healthy people across ages. With a J-beta primer mix and a sample-barcoded 5' primer, a second PCR ran about 6 to 11 cycles. TCRdb re-called the 5' RACE reads with MiXCR, one entry per CDR3 protein. The data show about 1 million distinct CDR3 sequences, more than 40% seen once. Sequences were obtained from blood. The receptors stem from a woman aged 55-70 years in good health.

This chain uses TRBV5-1 with TRBJ2-1; 8 positions match TRBD2. The germline V gene encodes CDR1 SGHRS and CDR2 YFSETQ. The CDR3 covers 14 residues. V was pared by 3 bases and J by 10 bases, with 9 bases of the junction left unmatched. In DNA form, the CDR3 reads TGCGCCAGCAGCTCGGGACTAGGAGAGTCCGAGCAGTTCTTC. Translation gives CASSSGLGESEQFF.

This clonotype was seen only a few times. The chain is built from TRBV27 and TRBJ2-7; D may be TRBD1 (6 bases). The CDR3 covers 15 residues. The V end lost 3 bases, the J end lost 2 bases, and 14 bases lay between the germline ends. Germline V CDR1 and CDR2: MNHEY, SMNVEV (reference sequence). CDR3 residues: CASSFLSGDTYEQYF. In DNA, the CDR3 is TGTGCCAGCAGTTTCCTGTCAGGGGATACCTACGAGCAGTACTTC.

The chain is built from TRBV11-2 and TRBJ2-1; D perhaps matches TRBD2 (5 bases). V gave up 1 base and J gave up 9 bases, with 10 bases separating them. Germline values: CDR1 SGHAT, CDR2 FQNNGV. The CDR3 spans 13 residues. CDR3 loop: CASSLGGKGEQFF. CDR3 bases: TGTGCCAGCAGCTTAGGAGGGAAGGGTGAGCAGTTCTTC.

The gene calls are TRBV11-3 and TRBJ2-2; 7 positions match TRBD2. J lost 6 bases, V lost 1 base, and 5 bases had no gene match. The CDR3 runs 15 residues. The germline V gene encodes CDR1 SGHNT and CDR2 YENEEA. The CDR3 here is CASSLARTRPGELFF. The CDR3, as DNA: TGTGCCAGCAGCTTAGCCCGGACTAGGCCCGGGGAGCTGTTTTTT.

The chain joins TRBV15 to TRBJ2-1; D assignment may be TRBD1 or TRBD2 (5 bases each). The CDR3 is 14 residues long. Trimming removed 0 bases at V and 7 bases at J, with 10 bases between. The germline V gene has CDR1 LNHNV and CDR2 YYDKDF (reference sequence). CDR3 in amino acids: CATSRDGTANEQFF. The CDR3 nucleotides read TGTGCCACCAGCAGAGATGGGACCGCTAATGAGCAGTTCTTC.

This clonotype was seen a few times. This chain joins TRBV20-1 and TRBJ2-1, with 9 bases identical to TRBD2. Unmatched junction bases numbered 12, after V lost 8 bases and J lost 7 bases. Germline CDR1 DFQATT, CDR2 SNEGSKA (reference sequence). This CDR3 has 14 residues. The CDR3 loop reads CSLKAGGDYNEQFF. Written as DNA, the CDR3 is TGCAGTCTAAAAGCGGGAGGAGATTATAATGAGCAGTTCTTC.

This clonotype was counted ten times or more. V and J are TRBV7-6 and TRBJ2-5; weak D call: TRBD2 (5 bases). Trimming shortened V by 7 bases and J by 5 bases, and 8 bases separated the two germline ends. The CDR3 runs 11 residues. Germline V gene sequence: CDR1 SGHVS, CDR2 FNYEAQ. CDR3 protein: CASTTGETQYF. CDR3 bases: TGTGCCAGCACGACGGGGGAGACCCAGTACTTC.

The V call is TRBV6-5, the J call TRBJ2-1; perhaps TRBD1 as D (5 bases). Trimming took off 7 bases at V and 8 bases at J, with 15 bases between the two ends. Germline CDR1 MNHEY, CDR2 SVGAGI. The CDR3 sequence is 13 residues long. CDR3 DNA sequence: TGTGCCAGCATTGGCAGGGTGAGCGATGAGCAGTTCTTC. Translating it yields CASIGRVSDEQFF.

This clonotype was seen more than once but under ten times. The V call is TRBV18, the J call TRBJ2-7; D gene unclear. Germline lookup yields CDR1 KGHSH and CDR2 LQKENI. The CDR3 has 12 residues. The V end lost 4 bases, the J end lost 6 bases, and 10 bases lay between the germline ends. CDR3 amino acids: CASSHQTREQYF. The CDR3 DNA sequence: TGTGCCAGCTCACACCAGACTCGCGAGCAGTACTTC.

This clonotype showed up just a few times. V usage is TRBV27 and J usage is TRBJ2-7, with 11 bases that match TRBD1. CDR1 and CDR2 from the germline V gene are MNHEY and SMNVEV (reference sequence). The V gene end was trimmed by 6 bases and the J gene end by 6 bases; junction bases not matched to a gene: 7. CDR3 length: 14 residues. The CDR3 here is CASRGRTGGGEQYF. Here the CDR3 DNA reads TGTGCCAGCAGGGGAAGGACAGGGGGCGGCGAGCAGTACTTC.

The V call is TRBV10-3, the J call TRBJ2-7; the match to TRBD2 covers 8 bases. Unmatched junction bases numbered 6, after V lost 2 bases and J lost 3 bases. Germline CDR1 and CDR2: ENHRY and SYGVKD. This CDR3 is 15 amino acids long. DNA for the CDR3: TGTGCCATCAGTGAGGGAAGCGGGAGAATCTACGAGCAGTACTTC. Its protein is CAISEGSGRIYEQYF.

This chain joins TRBV5-1 and TRBJ2-7; D uncertain. The CDR3 is made up of 13 amino acids. The germline gives CDR1 SGHRS, CDR2 YFSETQ. V lost 0 bases to trimming and J lost 7 bases, with 11 bases between them. Here the CDR3 reads CASSLEPSGEQYF. In DNA, the CDR3 is TGCGCCAGCAGCTTGGAACCCTCGGGTGAGCAGTACTTC. The variable domain in full, with the rest retrieved from reference TRBV5-1 and TRBJ2-7, is KAGVTQTPRYLIKTRGQQVTLSCSPISGHRSVSWYQQTPGQGLQFLFEYFSETQRNKGNFPGRFSGRQFSNSRSEMNVSTLELGDSALYLCASSLEPSGEQYFGPGTRLTVT.

The sample holds a few counts of this clonotype. CDR3 sequence reads: CSVVREVRETQYF. The CDR3 DNA follows: TGCAGCGTTGTGCGGGAGGTACGAGAGACCCAGTACTTC. The chain couples TRBV29-1 to TRBJ2-5; TRBD2 matches at 8 bases. This CDR3 comprises 13 residues. V was pared by 4 bases and J by 4 bases, with 5 bases of the junction left unmatched. Germline loops: CDR1 SQVTM, CDR2 ANQGSEA. Using reference TRBV29-1 and TRBJ2-5 for the parts outside the CDR3, the full variable domain is SAVISQKPSRDICQRGTSLTIQCQVDSQVTMMFWYRQQPGQSLTLIATANQGSEATYESGFVIDKFPISRPNLTFSTLTVSNMSPEDSSIYLCSVVREVRETQYFGPGTRLLVL.

Regarding this clonotype: An end of the junction differs from the germline gene, which may be a read error. The chain employs TRBV25-1 and TRBJ2-5; TRBD1 might be the D (6 bases). TRBJ2-7 matches the DNA end more closely, so the J call is doubtful. This CDR3 has 12 residues. CDR1 is MGHDK and CDR2 is SYGVNS in the germline V gene. CDR3 in amino acids: CAGSGGQYEQYF. As DNA, the CDR3 is TGTGCCGGCAGTGGCGGACAGTACGAGCAGTACTTC.

The J gene is TRBJ1-2, the V gene TRBV6-6; no clear D gene. The V end lost 4 bases, the J end lost 8 bases, and 14 bases lay between the germline ends. Germline values: CDR1 MNHNY, CDR2 SVGAGI (reference sequence). This CDR3 comprises 13 residues. The CDR3 DNA reads as TGTGCCAGCAGTTCTCTGGGCCAGCGAGGCTACACCTTC. This gives the protein CASSSLGQRGYTF.

This clonotype was detected only a few times. This chain connects TRBV29-1 to TRBJ1-2; D not certain. This CDR3 contains 11 residues. The ends were cut back, 7 bases at V and 7 bases at J, with 13 bases in the middle. The V gene's germline CDR1 is SQVTM and CDR2 ANQGSEA. CDR3 DNA: TGCAGCGGATCCTTCGGACGTGGCTACACCTTC. Protein product: CSGSFGRGYTF.

The CDR3 spells CADTAAPGLAGGPVETQYF. DNA of the CDR3: TGTGCCGACACCGCAGCCCCGGGACTAGCGGGAGGGCCGGTTGAGACCCAGTACTTC. The chain uses TRBV21-1 and TRBJ2-5; the D call of TRBD2 is as the table states it, not checked on the DNA. TRBV21-1 is recorded as a pseudogene. The length of the CDR3 is 19 residues.